This T cell receptor (beta chain) stems from a study of T cell changes during pregnancy in multiple sclerosis (dated by TCRdb to between 2018 and 2021). Looking at the study overall: The study looked at changes in the T cell repertoire across pregnancy in women with multiple sclerosis.

Including the terminal cysteine and phenylalanine, the CDR3 comprises 15 residues. The entry retains the CDR3 DNA only, 45 bases that are in frame from base 1. After removal of 6 bases from V and 0 bases from J, the junction retains 7 bases not matched to a gene. Sequences SQVTM (CDR1) and ANQGSEA (CDR2) are obtained from the germline V gene. The method behind the library was the immunoSEQ multiplex PCR assay. This is the immuneACCESS table as TCRdb keeps it, with only in-frame sequences that have V and J called. A part of the clones is gone; compared with another copy, unresolved V genes explain less than half, and the rest is unexplained. This sample lists around 80,000 clones; 92% were detected once. About 1.5% of the sample goes to the ten largest clones. Details on this clone: Its antigen remains undetermined. Base quality data are lacking; no much larger clone is found one base away.

The specimen comprised peripheral blood, sampled before pregnancy. The receptor comes from a female donor with multiple sclerosis, enrolled in a pregnancy study. The V and J genes are TRBV29-1 and TRBJ2-7; 11 nucleotides in the junction match TRBD1. The CDR3 protein is CSVDPGTGGSYEQYF. DNA sequence: TGCAGCGTCGACCCCGGGACAGGGGGCTCCTACGAGCAGTACTTC.